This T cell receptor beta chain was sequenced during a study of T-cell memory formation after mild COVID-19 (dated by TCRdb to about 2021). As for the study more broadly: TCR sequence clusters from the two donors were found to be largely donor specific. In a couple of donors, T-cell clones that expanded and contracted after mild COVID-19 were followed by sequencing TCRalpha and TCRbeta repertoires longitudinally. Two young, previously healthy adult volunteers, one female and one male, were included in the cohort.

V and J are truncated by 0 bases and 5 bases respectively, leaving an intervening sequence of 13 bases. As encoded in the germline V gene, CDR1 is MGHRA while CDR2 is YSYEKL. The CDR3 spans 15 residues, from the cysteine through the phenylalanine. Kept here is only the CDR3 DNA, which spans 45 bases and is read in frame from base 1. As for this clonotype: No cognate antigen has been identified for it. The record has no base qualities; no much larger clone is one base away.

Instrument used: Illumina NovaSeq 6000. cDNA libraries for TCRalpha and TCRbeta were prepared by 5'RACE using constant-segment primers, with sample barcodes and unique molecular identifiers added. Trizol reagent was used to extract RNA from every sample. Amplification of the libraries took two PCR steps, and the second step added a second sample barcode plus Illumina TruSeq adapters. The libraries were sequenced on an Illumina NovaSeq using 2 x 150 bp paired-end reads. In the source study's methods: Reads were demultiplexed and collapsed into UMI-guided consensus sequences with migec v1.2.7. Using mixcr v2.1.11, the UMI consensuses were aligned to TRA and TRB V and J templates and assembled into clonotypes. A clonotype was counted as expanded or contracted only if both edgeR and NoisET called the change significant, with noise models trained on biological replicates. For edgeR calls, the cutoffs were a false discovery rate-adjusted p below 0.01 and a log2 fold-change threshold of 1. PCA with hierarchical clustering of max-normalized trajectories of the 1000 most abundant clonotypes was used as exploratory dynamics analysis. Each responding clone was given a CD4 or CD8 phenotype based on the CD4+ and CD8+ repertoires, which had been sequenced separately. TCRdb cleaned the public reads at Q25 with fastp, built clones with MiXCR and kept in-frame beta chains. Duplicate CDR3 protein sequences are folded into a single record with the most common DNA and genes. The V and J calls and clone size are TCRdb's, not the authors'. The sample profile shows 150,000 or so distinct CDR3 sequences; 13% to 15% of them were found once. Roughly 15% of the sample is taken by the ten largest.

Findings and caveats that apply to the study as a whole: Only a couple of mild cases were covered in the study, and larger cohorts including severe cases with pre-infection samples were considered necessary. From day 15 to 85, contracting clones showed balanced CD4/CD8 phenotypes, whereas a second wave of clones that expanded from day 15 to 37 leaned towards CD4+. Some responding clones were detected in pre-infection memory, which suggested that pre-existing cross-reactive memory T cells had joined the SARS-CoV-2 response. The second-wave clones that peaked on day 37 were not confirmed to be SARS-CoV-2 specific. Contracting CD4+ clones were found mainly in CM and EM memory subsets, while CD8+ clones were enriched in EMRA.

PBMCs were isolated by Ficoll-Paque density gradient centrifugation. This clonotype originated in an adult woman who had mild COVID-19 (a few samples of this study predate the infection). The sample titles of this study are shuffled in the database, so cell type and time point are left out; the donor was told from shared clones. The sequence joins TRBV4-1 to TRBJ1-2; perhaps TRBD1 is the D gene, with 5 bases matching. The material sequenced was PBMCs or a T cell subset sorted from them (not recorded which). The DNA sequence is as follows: TGCGCCAGCAGCCAAGATCTCGGCAGGGCTTATGGCTACACCTTC. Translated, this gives CASSQDLGRAYGYTF.